The rows below give T cell receptor beta chains drawn from one sample of a study of blood T cells in healthy people across ages. TCRdb passed the 5' RACE reads through MiXCR, listing each CDR3 protein once. The data contain over a million distinct CDR3 sequences, 45% of them singletons. The sequenced sample was blood. All receptors derive from a woman aged 55 to 70 in good health. CDR3s include the opening cysteine and the closing phenylalanine or tryptophan. Fields, in order: J gene, V gene, clone size, D gene, CDR3 protein, CDR3 DNA. D genes are given only for firm matches. Clone size appears in some rows only: once, few, many, or a class for an expanded clone.

TRBJ1-2,TRBV10-3,-,-,CAISDTGGTGGYTF,TGTGCCATCAGTGACACGGGGGGCACAGGTGGCTACACCTTC
TRBJ2-2,TRBV11-2,-,-,CASSRLPGLLTGELFF,TGTGCCAGCAGCCGATTACCGGGACTTCTCACCGGGGAGCTGTTTTTT
TRBJ2-7,TRBV24-1,-,TRBD1,CATSRTGDSYEQYF,TGTGCCACCAGCCGGACAGGAGACTCCTACGAGCAGTACTTC
TRBJ2-7,TRBV19,-,-,CASSGGADEQYF,TGTGCCAGTAGCGGGGGAGCCGACGAGCAGTACTTC
TRBJ2-5,TRBV4-2,few,-,CASSQTTSVETQYF,TGTGCCAGCAGCCAAACGACTAGTGTCGAGACCCAGTACTTC
TRBJ2-1,TRBV27,-,-,CASIFLSGNYNEQFF,TGTGCCAGCATCTTTCTTAGCGGTAATTACAATGAGCAGTTCTTC
TRBJ2-7,TRBV20-1,-,-,CSALPAGSSYEQYF,TGCAGTGCTCTTCCCGCGGGGTCTTCCTACGAGCAGTACTTC
TRBJ2-7,TRBV18,few,-,CASSPPQRGGYEQYF,TGTGCCAGCTCACCACCGCAGCGCGGTGGCTACGAGCAGTACTTC
TRBJ2-5,TRBV2,few,TRBD2,CASHFFLAGGGLQETQYF,TGTGCCAGCCATTTCTTTCTAGCGGGAGGGGGGCTCCAAGAGACCCAGTACTTC
TRBJ2-1,TRBV24-1,-,-,CATSGLGSRQFF,TGTGCCACCAGTGGATTAGGATCAAGGCAGTTCTTC
TRBJ2-4,TRBV3-1,few,-,CASRQGSDIQYF,TGTGCCAGCAGACAGGGTTCGGACATTCAGTACTTC
TRBJ2-7,TRBV5-6,-,-,CASSFAGSPNEQYF,TGTGCCAGCAGCTTCGCCGGGTCTCCTAACGAGCAGTACTTC
TRBJ2-5,TRBV4-2,few,-,CASSQVDSLRQGTQYF,TGTGCCAGCAGCCAAGTGGATAGCCTGAGACAAGGGACCCAGTACTTC
TRBJ1-1,TRBV29-1,-,-,CSVEAEAFF,TGCAGCGTTGAGGCTGAAGCTTTCTTT
TRBJ2-1,TRBV27,-,-,CASSLPGTNNEQFF,TGTGCCAGCAGTCTGCCAGGGACGAATAATGAGCAGTTCTTC
TRBJ2-2,TRBV10-3,-,TRBD1,CAARDRVPGELFF,TGTGCCGCACGGGACAGGGTGCCCGGGGAGCTGTTTTTT
TRBJ2-7,TRBV20-1,-,TRBD2,CSARDGGTRPYEQYF,TGCAGTGCTAGAGATGGCGGGACTAGGCCCTACGAGCAGTACTTC
TRBJ2-5,TRBV2,-,TRBD1,CASSDPLGQGSREQYF,TGTGCCAGCAGTGACCCTTTAGGACAGGGCAGTAGGGAGCAGTACTTC
TRBJ2-1,TRBV20-1,-,TRBD2,CSARDSSGRGSYNEQFF,TGCAGTGCTAGAGATTCCAGCGGGAGAGGATCCTACAATGAGCAGTTCTTC
TRBJ2-1,TRBV27,few,TRBD1,CASSFARGRSSYNEQFF,TGTGCCAGCAGTTTTGCCAGGGGGCGAAGCTCCTACAATGAGCAGTTCTTC
TRBJ1-1,TRBV6-1,-,TRBD1,CASRDREVNTEAFF,TGTGCCAGCAGGGACAGGGAGGTAAACACTGAAGCTTTCTTT
TRBJ1-6,TRBV27,-,-,CASSLRGTNSPLHF,TGTGCCAGCAGTTTGAGGGGTACTAATTCACCCCTCCACTTT
TRBJ2-7,TRBV10-2,few,TRBD2,CASSLAGDWHEQYF,TGCGCCAGCAGCCTAGCGGGAGATTGGCACGAGCAGTACTTC
TRBJ1-1,TRBV3-1,-,-,CASSHLAGNTEAFF,TGTGCCAGCAGCCATTTAGCCGGGAACACTGAAGCTTTCTTT
TRBJ2-7,TRBV20-1,-,-,CSASVAGFSYEQYF,TGCAGTGCTAGTGTTGCAGGGTTCTCCTACGAGCAGTACTTC
TRBJ2-5,TRBV20-1,few,-,CSANYAPEETQYF,TGCAGTGCTAATTACGCCCCGGAGGAGACCCAGTACTTC
TRBJ2-7,TRBV20-1,few,TRBD1,CSAEVGQASYEQYF,TGCAGTGCCGAGGTTGGACAGGCCTCCTACGAGCAGTACTTC
TRBJ1-1,TRBV20-1,few,-,CSAYHTTEAFF,TGCAGTGCTTACCACACCACTGAAGCTTTCTTT
TRBJ2-3,TRBV10-3,many,-,CAISEGDTDTQYF,TGTGCCATCAGTGAGGGGGACACAGATACGCAGTATTTT
TRBJ1-4,TRBV7-9,-,-,CASSFGGATDEKLFF,TGTGCCAGCAGCTTTGGCGGGGCGACGGATGAAAAACTGTTTTTT
TRBJ2-3,TRBV2,many,-,CASSTPSGDTQYF,TGTGCCAGCAGTACCCCGTCGGGGGATACGCAGTATTTT
TRBJ2-1,TRBV20-1,few,TRBD2,CSANLAGGFLSTEQFF,TGCAGTGCTAACCTAGCGGGAGGTTTTCTTTCGACTGAGCAGTTCTTC
TRBJ2-7,TRBV7-9,-,-,CASTLGAADEQYF,TGTGCCAGCACCCTAGGGGCCGCGGACGAGCAGTACTTC
TRBJ1-5,TRBV18,-,TRBD1,CASSQQQGVDQPQHF,TGTGCCAGCTCACAACAACAGGGGGTCGATCAGCCCCAGCATTTT
TRBJ2-7,TRBV20-1,few,TRBD1,CSATYTGTGRYEQYF,TGCAGTGCTACCTATACCGGGACAGGGAGGTACGAGCAGTACTTC
TRBJ2-1,TRBV10-3,-,-,CAISESGADSPYNEQFF,TGTGCCATCAGTGAGTCGGGAGCGGATAGCCCCTACAATGAGCAGTTCTTC
TRBJ2-7,TRBV6-6,few,-,CARWPGPLGEQYF,TGTGCCAGGTGGCCGGGACCGCTTGGCGAGCAGTACTTC
TRBJ2-1,TRBV12-3/TRBV12-4,few,-,CASSLGSPGLKGVEQFF,TGTGCCAGTAGTTTAGGATCGCCCGGACTAAAAGGAGTTGAGCAGTTCTTC
TRBJ1-5,TRBV5-5,-,-,CASSLEGQVGPYSNQPQHF,TGTGCCAGCAGCTTGGAGGGGCAGGTCGGGCCCTATAGCAATCAGCCCCAGCATTTT
TRBJ2-1,TRBV20-1,-,-,CSARPERAWTYNEQFF,TGCAGTGCTAGACCCGAGAGGGCCTGGACCTACAATGAGCAGTTCTTC
TRBJ2-7,TRBV7-2,many,-,CASSTGGHPGEQYF,TGTGCCAGCAGCACGGGGGGCCATCCGGGCGAGCAGTACTTC
TRBJ2-7,TRBV10-2,few,TRBD1,CASRQGTTYEQYF,TGCGCCAGCAGACAGGGGACGACCTACGAGCAGTACTTC
TRBJ1-1,TRBV6-6,-,-,CASSYSRNRFGPEAFF,TGTGCCAGCAGTTACTCGAGGAACAGGTTCGGTCCTGAAGCTTTCTTT